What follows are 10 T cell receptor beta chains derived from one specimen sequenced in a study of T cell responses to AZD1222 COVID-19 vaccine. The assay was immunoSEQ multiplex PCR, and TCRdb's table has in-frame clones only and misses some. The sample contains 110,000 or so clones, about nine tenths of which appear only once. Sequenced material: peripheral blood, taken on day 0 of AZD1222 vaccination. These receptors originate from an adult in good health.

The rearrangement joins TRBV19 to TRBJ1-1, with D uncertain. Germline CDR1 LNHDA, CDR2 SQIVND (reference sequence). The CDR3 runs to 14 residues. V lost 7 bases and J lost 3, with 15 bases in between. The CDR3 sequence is CASNPGPGDTEAFF. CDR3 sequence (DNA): TGTGCCAGTAACCCCGGTCCCGGGGACACTGAAGCTTTCTTT.

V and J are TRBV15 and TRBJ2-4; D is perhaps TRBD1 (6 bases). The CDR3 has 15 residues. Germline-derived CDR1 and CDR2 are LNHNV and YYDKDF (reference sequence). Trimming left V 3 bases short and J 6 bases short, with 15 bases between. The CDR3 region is CATSRDRGRGNIQYF. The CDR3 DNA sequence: TGTGCCACCAGCAGGGATCGGGGCAGGGGAAACATTCAGTACTTC.

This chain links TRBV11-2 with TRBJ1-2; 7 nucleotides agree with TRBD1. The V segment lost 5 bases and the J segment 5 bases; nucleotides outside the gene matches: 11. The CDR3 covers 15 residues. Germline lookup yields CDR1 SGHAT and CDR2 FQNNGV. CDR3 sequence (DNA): TGTGCCAGCAGCCCTCTACAGGGGCGGGATTATGGCTACACCTTC. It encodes CASSPLQGRDYGYTF.

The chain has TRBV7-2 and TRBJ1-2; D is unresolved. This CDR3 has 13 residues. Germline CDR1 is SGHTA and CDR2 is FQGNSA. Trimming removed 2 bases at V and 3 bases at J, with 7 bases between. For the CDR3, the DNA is TGTGCCAGCAGCTTACTTGGGGACTATGGCTACACCTTC. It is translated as CASSLLGDYGYTF.

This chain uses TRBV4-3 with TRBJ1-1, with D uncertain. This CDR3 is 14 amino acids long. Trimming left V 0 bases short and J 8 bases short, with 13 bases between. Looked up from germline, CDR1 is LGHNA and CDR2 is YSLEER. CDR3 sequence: CASSQDTLAAEAFF. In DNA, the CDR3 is TGCGCCAGCAGCCAAGATACGTTAGCAGCCGAAGCTTTCTTT.

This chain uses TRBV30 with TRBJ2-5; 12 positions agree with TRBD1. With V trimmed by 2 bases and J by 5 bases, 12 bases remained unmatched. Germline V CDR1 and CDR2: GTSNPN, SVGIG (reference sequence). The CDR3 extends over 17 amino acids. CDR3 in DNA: TGTGCCTGGAGTCCACGGGTGGGACAGGGGGCGCCTGAGACCCAGTACTTC. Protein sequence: CAWSPRVGQGAPETQYF.

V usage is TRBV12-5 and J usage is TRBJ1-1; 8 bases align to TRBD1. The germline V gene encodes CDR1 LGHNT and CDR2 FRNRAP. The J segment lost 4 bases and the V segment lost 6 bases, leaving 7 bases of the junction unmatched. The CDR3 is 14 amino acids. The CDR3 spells CASGQGGPFTEAFF. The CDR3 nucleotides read TGTGCTAGTGGACAGGGGGGGCCCTTCACTGAAGCTTTCTTT.

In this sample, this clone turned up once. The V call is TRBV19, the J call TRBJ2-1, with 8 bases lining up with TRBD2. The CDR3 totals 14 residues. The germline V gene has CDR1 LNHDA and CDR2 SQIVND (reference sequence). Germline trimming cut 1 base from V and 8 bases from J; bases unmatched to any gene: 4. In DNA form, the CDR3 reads TGTGCCAGTAGTATAGCGGGAGGGCCGGATGAGCAGTTCTTC. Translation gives CASSIAGGPDEQFF.

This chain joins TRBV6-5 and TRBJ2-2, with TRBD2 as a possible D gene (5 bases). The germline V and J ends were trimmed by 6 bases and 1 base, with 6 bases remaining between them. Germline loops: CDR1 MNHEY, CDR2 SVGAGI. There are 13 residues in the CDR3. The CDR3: CASREENTGELFF. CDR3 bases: TGTGCCAGCAGGGAGGAGAACACCGGGGAGCTGTTTTTT.

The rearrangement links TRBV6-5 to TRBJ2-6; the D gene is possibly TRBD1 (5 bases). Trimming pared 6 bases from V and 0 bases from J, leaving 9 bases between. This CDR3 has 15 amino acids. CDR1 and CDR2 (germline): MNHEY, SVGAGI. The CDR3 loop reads CASRTDDSGANVLTF. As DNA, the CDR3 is TGTGCCAGCAGGACAGATGACTCTGGGGCCAACGTCCTGACTTTC.